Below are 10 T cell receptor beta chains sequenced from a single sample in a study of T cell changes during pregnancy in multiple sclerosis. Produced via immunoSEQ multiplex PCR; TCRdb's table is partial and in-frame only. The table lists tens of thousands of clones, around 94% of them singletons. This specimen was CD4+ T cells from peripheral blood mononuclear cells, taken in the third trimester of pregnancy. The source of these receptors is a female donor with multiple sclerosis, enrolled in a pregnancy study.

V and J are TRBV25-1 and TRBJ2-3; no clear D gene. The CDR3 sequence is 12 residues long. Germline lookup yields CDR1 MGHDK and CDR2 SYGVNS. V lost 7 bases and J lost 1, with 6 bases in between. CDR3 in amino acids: CASMQGTDTQYF. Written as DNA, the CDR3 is TGTGCCAGCATGCAGGGCACAGATACGCAGTATTTT.

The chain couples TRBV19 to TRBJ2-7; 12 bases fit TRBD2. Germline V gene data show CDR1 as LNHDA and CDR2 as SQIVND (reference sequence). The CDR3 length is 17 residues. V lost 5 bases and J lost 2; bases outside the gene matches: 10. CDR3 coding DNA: TGTGCCAGTAGTGAACCAAGGACTAGCGGGGTAACCTACGAGCAGTACTTC. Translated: CASSEPRTSGVTYEQYF. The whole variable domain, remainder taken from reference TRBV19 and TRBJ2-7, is DGGITQSPKYLFRKEGQNVTLSCEQNLNHDAMYWYRQDPGQGLRLIYYSQIVNDFQKGDIAEGYSVSREKKESFPLTVTSAQKNPTAFYLCASSEPRTSGVTYEQYFGPGTRLTVT.

Written as DNA, the CDR3 is TGCAGCGTTGAAGTAACAGGGGATGCTGGCTACACCTTC. It encodes CSVEVTGDAGYTF. V is TRBV29-1 and J is TRBJ1-2, with 7 bases lining up with TRBD1. Germline CDR1 is SQVTM and CDR2 is ANQGSEA. V gave up 1 base and J gave up 7 bases; unmatched junction bases: 6. The CDR3 has 13 residues.

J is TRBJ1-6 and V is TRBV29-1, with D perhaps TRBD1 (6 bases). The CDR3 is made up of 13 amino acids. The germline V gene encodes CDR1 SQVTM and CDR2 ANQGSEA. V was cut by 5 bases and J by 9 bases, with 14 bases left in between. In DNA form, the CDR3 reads TGCAGCGTTTCTCAGGGGTTAAGTTCACCCCTCCACTTT. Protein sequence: CSVSQGLSSPLHF.

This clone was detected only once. CDR3 nucleotides: TGTGCCAGCAGCTTACAGGGCCCAGCTAACTATGGCTACACCTTC. This sequence encodes CASSLQGPANYGYTF. The rearrangement joins TRBV11-1 to TRBJ1-2; possibly TRBD1 for D (5 bases). This CDR3 is 15 amino acids long. Germline CDR1 SGHAT, CDR2 FQDESV (reference sequence). V was cut by 2 bases and J by 0 bases, with 10 bases left in between.

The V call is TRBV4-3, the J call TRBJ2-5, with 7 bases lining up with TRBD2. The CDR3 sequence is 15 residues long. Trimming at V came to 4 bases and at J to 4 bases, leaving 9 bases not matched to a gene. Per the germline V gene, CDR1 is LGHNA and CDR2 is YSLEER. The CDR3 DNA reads TGCGCCAGCAGCCCAAGCGGGGCGATTGGAGAGACCCAGTACTTC. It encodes CASSPSGAIGETQYF.

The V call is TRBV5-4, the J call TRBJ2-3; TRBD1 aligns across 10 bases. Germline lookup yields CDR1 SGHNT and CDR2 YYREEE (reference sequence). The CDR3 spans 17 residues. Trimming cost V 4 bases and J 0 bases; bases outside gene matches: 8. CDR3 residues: CASSHPGQGTSTDTQYF. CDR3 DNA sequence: TGTGCCAGCAGCCACCCGGGACAGGGGACTAGCACAGATACGCAGTATTTT.

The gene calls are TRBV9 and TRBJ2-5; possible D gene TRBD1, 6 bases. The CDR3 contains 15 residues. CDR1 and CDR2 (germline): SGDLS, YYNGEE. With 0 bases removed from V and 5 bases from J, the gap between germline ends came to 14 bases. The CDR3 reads CASSVATHRAETQYF. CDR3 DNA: TGTGCCAGCAGCGTAGCGACCCACAGGGCGGAGACCCAGTACTTC.

Here the CDR3 reads CASSSGSGTTDTQYF. The CDR3 bases are TGTGCCAGCAGCTCGGGATCGGGAACCACAGATACGCAGTATTTT. This chain connects TRBV11-2 to TRBJ2-3; maybe TRBD2 (5 bases). In germline, CDR1 is SGHAT, CDR2 FQNNGV. The CDR3 has 15 amino acids. Trimming cost V 4 bases and J 2 bases, with 13 bases left between them.

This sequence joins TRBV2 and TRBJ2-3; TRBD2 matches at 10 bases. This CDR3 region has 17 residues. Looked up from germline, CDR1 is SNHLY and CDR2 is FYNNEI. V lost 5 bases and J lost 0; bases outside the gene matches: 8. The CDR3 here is CASSLRGAGGSTDTQYF. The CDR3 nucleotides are TGTGCCAGCAGTTTGAGGGGAGCGGGGGGGAGCACAGATACGCAGTATTTT.